This TCR beta chain is drawn from a study of blood T cell dynamics during melanoma immunotherapy. Some clones are missing from TCRdb's copy, which holds only in-frame ones; the method was immunoSEQ multiplex PCR. The profile shows approximately 500 clones, 82% of them singletons. V lost 1 base, J lost 1 base, and 5 bases lay in between. Looked up from germline, CDR1 is SGHRS and CDR2 is YFSETQ. The CDR3 sequence is 13 residues long. Time point specified: pre-treatment baseline. At 12 weeks after first infusion, RECIST 1.1 defined response for most patients. No patient had earlier systemic cancer treatment, concurrent immunosuppressants, or another active cancer.

The TCR sequence derives from a human donor with melanoma. Some clones in this sample may be carry-over from other donors' samples. The chain links TRBV5-1 to TRBJ2-5; D gene uncertain. This specimen was blood, taken from a patient treated with checkpoint blockade. Written as DNA, the CDR3 is TGCGCCAGCAGCTTGCTTAGCCAAGAGACCCAGTACTTC. Encoded protein: CASSLLSQETQYF.